The next 22 T cell receptor beta chains were all read from a single sample in a study of blood T cell repertoires in COVID-19 (TCRdb year 2020). Preparation of the library involved the immunoSEQ multiplex PCR assay. TCRdb retrieved this table from immuneACCESS and kept in-frame rearrangements only. Not all clones are present; in checked studies, unresolved V genes account for under half, and no reason is known for the remainder. The sample table lists more than 50,000 clones, approximately 85% of them with a count of one. The ten biggest clones cover about 16% of the sample. Specimen: peripheral blood. These receptors came from a human donor in a cohort sampled during active COVID-19.

V and J are TRBV7-2 and TRBJ1-1, with D tentatively TRBD1 (5 bases). The CDR3 runs to 14 residues. CDR1 is SGHTA and CDR2 is FQGNSA in the germline V gene. V was shortened by 1 base and J by 0 bases, with 6 bases between the two germline ends. CDR3 DNA sequence: TGTGCCAGCAGCTTAGGGGGCTTGAACACTGAAGCTTTCTTT. Translating gives CASSLGGLNTEAFF.

The rearrangement joins TRBV7-2 to TRBJ2-7; the D gene is possibly TRBD1 (5 bases). Trimming removed 3 bases from V and 5 bases from J, with 11 bases in between. The CDR3 sequence is 13 residues long. Germline assignment: CDR1 SGHTA and CDR2 FQGNSA. CDR3 protein: CASSLNRLDEQYF. For the CDR3, the DNA is TGTGCCAGCAGCTTGAACAGGTTGGACGAGCAGTACTTC.

This chain uses TRBV7-3 with TRBJ2-3; 7 nucleotides align to TRBD2. The V segment lost 1 base and the J segment 4 bases; nucleotides outside the gene matches: 5. In germline, CDR1 is SGHTA, CDR2 FQGTGA. CDR3 length: 15 residues. The CDR3 nucleotides read TGTGCCAGCAGCTTAATGGGGAGGGCCTCAGATACGCAGTATTTT. Its translation is CASSLMGRASDTQYF.

The CDR3 DNA sequence: TGCGCCAGCAGATCCGAACGGGACAGATATAACTATGGCTACACCTTC. Its protein is CASRSERDRYNYGYTF. J is TRBJ1-2 and V is TRBV5-1, with 7 bases fitting TRBD1. After removal of 5 bases from V and 1 base from J, the junction contained 11 bases not matched to a gene. The germline V gene encodes CDR1 SGHRS and CDR2 YFSETQ. The CDR3 has 16 amino acids.

The chain carries TRBV19 and TRBJ2-1, with 11 bases that match TRBD2. The CDR3 loop spans 13 amino acids. Trimming cost V 6 bases and J 10 bases; bases outside gene matches: 5. Per germline, CDR1 LNHDA and CDR2 SQIVND (reference sequence). The CDR3 DNA sequence: TGTGCCAGTAGGCCGACTAGCGGGGAAGAGCAGTTCTTC. This codes for CASRPTSGEEQFF.

The chain uses TRBV27 and TRBJ1-1; D perhaps matches TRBD1 (6 bases). This CDR3 is 15 amino acids long. Deletions cut 1 base from V and 4 bases from J, with 13 bases between. Germline values: CDR1 MNHEY, CDR2 SMNVEV (reference sequence). DNA for the CDR3: TGTGCCAGCAGTTTATTAGGGGGGGGTGGCACTGAAGCTTTCTTT. Its translation is CASSLLGGGGTEAFF.

The chain uses TRBV19 and TRBJ2-1; possible D gene TRBD2, 7 bases. V lost 1 base and J 1 base, leaving 14 bases between the germline ends. Germline values: CDR1 LNHDA, CDR2 SQIVND (reference sequence). This CDR3 contains 17 residues. This chain's CDR3 is CASSIGGGPQSYNEQFF. CDR3 nucleotides: TGTGCCAGTAGTATAGGGGGGGGGCCCCAATCCTACAATGAGCAGTTCTTC.

V and J are TRBV29-1 and TRBJ1-1; possible D gene TRBD1, 6 bases. The CDR3 runs 14 residues. V shed 8 bases and J shed 2 bases, with 18 bases lying between them. Germline values: CDR1 SQVTM, CDR2 ANQGSEA. CDR3 sequence: CSIMRGGVNTEAFF. The CDR3 DNA reads TGCAGCATAATGAGGGGGGGGGTAAACACTGAAGCTTTCTTT.

CDR3: CASSPGIKFHTDTQYF. The CDR3 nucleotides are TGTGCCAGCAGCCCCGGGATTAAGTTTCATACAGATACGCAGTATTTT. V usage is TRBV11-2 and J usage is TRBJ2-3; weak D call: TRBD2 (5 bases). CDR1 and CDR2 (germline): SGHAT, FQNNGV. V lost 5 bases, J lost 3 bases, and 18 bases lay in between. The CDR3 is made up of 16 amino acids.

This chain links TRBV30 with TRBJ2-5; TRBD2 matches 9 bases. The ends lost 0 bases at V and 5 bases at J; junction bases unmatched: 7. CDR1 and CDR2 from the germline V gene are GTSNPN and SVGIG (reference sequence). The CDR3 has 15 residues. The CDR3 region is CAWSVVSGGWETQYF. The CDR3 nucleotides are TGTGCCTGGAGTGTGGTTAGCGGGGGTTGGGAGACCCAGTACTTC.

The chain employs TRBV5-1 and TRBJ2-6, with no clear D. CDR1 and CDR2 (germline): SGHRS, YFSETQ. The CDR3 has 13 amino acids. With 2 bases removed from V and 3 bases from J, the gap between germline ends came to 3 bases. The chain's CDR3 is CASSFSGANVLTF. CDR3 coding DNA: TGCGCCAGCAGCTTTAGTGGGGCCAACGTCCTGACTTTC.

The chain joins TRBV19 to TRBJ1-5, with 8 bases that match TRBD1. Germline V lookup: CDR1 LNHDA, CDR2 SQIVND (reference sequence). This CDR3 contains 14 residues. The V segment lost 7 bases and the J segment 3 bases; nucleotides outside the gene matches: 5. The CDR3 sequence is CASKGQGYNQPQHF. The DNA for the CDR3 is TGTGCCAGTAAAGGACAGGGCTACAATCAGCCCCAGCATTTT.

The chain joins TRBV7-2 to TRBJ2-7; 7 bases fit TRBD2. CDR3 length: 15 amino acids. V was clipped by 5 bases and J by 3 bases; unmatched bases: 10. CDR1 and CDR2 (germline): SGHTA, FQGNSA. This CDR3 reads CASSALPRGNYEQYF. DNA for the CDR3: TGTGCCAGCAGCGCCCTTCCGCGGGGGAACTACGAGCAGTACTTC. Looking up the rest from reference TRBV7-2 and TRBJ2-7 gives the full variable domain: GAGVSQSPSNKVTEKGKDVELRCDPISGHTALYWYRQSLGQGLEFLIYFQGNSAPDKSGLPSDRFSAERTGGSVSTLTIQRTQQEDSAVYLCASSALPRGNYEQYFGPGTRLTVT.

V and J are TRBV19 and TRBJ1-1; TRBD1 matches at 7 bases. The CDR3 spans 15 residues. Germline assignment: CDR1 LNHDA and CDR2 SQIVND (reference sequence). V lost 1 base and J lost 0; bases outside the gene matches: 2. The CDR3 sequence is CASSIATGMNTEAFF. For the CDR3, the DNA is TGTGCCAGTAGTATAGCGACAGGGATGAACACTGAAGCTTTCTTT.

The rearrangement joins TRBV19 to TRBJ1-3; TRBD1 is a possible D gene (5 bases). Germline V gene data show CDR1 as LNHDA and CDR2 as SQIVND (reference sequence). CDR3 length: 16 amino acids. V was pared by 8 bases and J by 0 bases, with 17 bases between. This chain's CDR3 is CASGARRMDSGNTIYF. DNA of the CDR3: TGTGCCAGTGGGGCGAGACGTATGGACTCTGGAAACACCATATATTTT.

In its sample, this clone was seen once. The rearrangement links TRBV15 to TRBJ2-7, with a tentative D call TRBD1 (6 bases). Per germline, CDR1 LNHNV and CDR2 YYDKDF (reference sequence). The ends were cut back, 4 bases at V and 3 bases at J, with 13 bases in the middle. This CDR3 spans 14 amino acids. This CDR3 is CATSTPGAGYEQYF. DNA for the CDR3: TGTGCCACCAGCACCCCAGGGGCAGGCTACGAGCAGTACTTC. The variable domain in full, with the rest retrieved from reference TRBV15 and TRBJ2-7, is DAMVIQNPRYQVTQFGKPVTLSCSQTLNHNVMYWYQQKSSQAPKLLFHYYDKDFNNEADTPDNFQSRRPNTSFCFLDIRSPGLGDTAMYLCATSTPGAGYEQYFGPGTRLTVT.

V usage is TRBV19 and J usage is TRBJ2-7, with 7 bases matching TRBD1. The CDR3 runs to 14 residues. Germline lookup yields CDR1 LNHDA and CDR2 SQIVND (reference sequence). Unmatched junction bases numbered 6, after V lost 5 bases and J lost 2 bases. The CDR3 sequence is CASSPRTGAYEQYF. The CDR3 DNA reads TGTGCCAGTAGTCCCCGGACAGGCGCCTACGAGCAGTACTTC.

The rearrangement uses TRBV4-2 and TRBJ1-2, with D unresolved. CDR3 length equals 14 residues. CDR1 LGHNA and CDR2 YNFKEQ come from the germline V gene. Trimming cost V 0 bases and J 5 bases, with 10 bases left between them. As DNA, the CDR3 is TGTGCCAGCAGCCAAGATTCCACAGATTATGGCTACACCTTC. This sequence encodes CASSQDSTDYGYTF.

This chain's CDR3 is CASSYGQRNTEAFF. The DNA for the CDR3 is TGTGCCAGCAGCTACGGACAGCGGAACACTGAAGCTTTCTTT. The chain carries TRBV7-8 and TRBJ1-1; TRBD1 might be the D (6 bases). This CDR3 has 14 residues. CDR1 and CDR2 from the germline V gene are SGHVS and FQNEAQ. Trimming took 4 bases from V and 1 from J, leaving 10 bases between them.

This clone turned up a few times. This chain connects TRBV27 to TRBJ2-5; D possibly corresponds to TRBD1 (6 bases). V lost 3 bases, J lost 7 bases, and 12 bases lay in between. Germline CDR1 and CDR2: MNHEY and SMNVEV (reference sequence). This CDR3 has 13 residues. DNA for the CDR3: TGTGCCAGCAGTTTCGGGACACGGGGGACCCAGTACTTC. Protein: CASSFGTRGTQYF.

The chain recombines TRBV29-1 with TRBJ2-5; the match to TRBD2 covers 12 bases. V shed 4 bases, J shed 4 bases, and the junction held 7 bases outside the gene matches. The CDR3 spans 15 residues. The V gene's germline CDR1 is SQVTM and CDR2 ANQGSEA. The CDR3 bases are TGCAGCGTTGCGACTAGCGGGGGACGGGGAGAGACCCAGTACTTC. Its protein is CSVATSGGRGETQYF.

The chain employs TRBV9 and TRBJ2-1; 16 bases align to TRBD2. Trimming took 3 bases from V and 4 from J; bases not matched to a gene: 1. CDR1 SGDLS and CDR2 YYNGEE come from the germline V gene. The CDR3 is 16 amino acids. The CDR3 here is CASSAGLAGGYNEQFF. For the CDR3, the DNA is TGTGCCAGCAGCGCGGGACTAGCGGGGGGGTACAATGAGCAGTTCTTC.